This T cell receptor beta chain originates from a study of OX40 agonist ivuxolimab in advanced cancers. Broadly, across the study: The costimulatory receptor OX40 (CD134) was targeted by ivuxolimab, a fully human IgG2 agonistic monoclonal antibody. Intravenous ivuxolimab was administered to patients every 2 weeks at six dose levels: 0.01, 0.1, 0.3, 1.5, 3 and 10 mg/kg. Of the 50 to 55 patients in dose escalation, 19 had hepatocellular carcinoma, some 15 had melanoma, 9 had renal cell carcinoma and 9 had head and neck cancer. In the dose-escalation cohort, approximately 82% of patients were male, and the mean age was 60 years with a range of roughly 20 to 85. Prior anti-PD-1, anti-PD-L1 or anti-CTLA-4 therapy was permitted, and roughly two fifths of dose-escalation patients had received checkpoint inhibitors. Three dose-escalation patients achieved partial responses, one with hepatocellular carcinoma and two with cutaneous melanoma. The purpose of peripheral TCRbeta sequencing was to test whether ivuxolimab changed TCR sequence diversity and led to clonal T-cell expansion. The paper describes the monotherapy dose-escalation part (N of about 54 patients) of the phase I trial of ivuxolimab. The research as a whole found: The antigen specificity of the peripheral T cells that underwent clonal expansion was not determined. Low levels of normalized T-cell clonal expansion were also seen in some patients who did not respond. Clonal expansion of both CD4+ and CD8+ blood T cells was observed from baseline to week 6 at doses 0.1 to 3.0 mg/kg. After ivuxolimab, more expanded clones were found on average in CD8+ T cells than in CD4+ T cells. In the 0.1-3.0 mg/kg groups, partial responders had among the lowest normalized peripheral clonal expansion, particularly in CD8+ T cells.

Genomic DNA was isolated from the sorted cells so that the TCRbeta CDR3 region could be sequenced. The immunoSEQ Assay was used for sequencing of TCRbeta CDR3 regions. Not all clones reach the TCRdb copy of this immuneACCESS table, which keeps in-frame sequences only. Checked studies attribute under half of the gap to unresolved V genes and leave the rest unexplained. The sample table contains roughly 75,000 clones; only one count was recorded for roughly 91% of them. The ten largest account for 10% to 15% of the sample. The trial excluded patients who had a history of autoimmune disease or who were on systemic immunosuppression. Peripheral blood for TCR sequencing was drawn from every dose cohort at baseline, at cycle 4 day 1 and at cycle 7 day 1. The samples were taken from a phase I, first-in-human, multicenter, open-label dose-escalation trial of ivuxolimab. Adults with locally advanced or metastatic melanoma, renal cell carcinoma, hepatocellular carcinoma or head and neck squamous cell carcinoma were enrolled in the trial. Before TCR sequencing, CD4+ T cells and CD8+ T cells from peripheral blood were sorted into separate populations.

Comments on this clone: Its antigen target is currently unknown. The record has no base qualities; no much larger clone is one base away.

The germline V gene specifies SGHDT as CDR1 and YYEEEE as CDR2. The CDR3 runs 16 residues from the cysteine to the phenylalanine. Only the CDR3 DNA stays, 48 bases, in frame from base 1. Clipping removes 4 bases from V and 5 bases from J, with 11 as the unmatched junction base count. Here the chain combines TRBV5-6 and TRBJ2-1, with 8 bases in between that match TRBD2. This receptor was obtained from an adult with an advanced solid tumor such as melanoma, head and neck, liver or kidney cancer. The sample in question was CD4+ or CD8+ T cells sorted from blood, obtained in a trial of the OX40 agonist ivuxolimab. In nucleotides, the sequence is TGTGCCAGCAGCCGTTCTGGGCTAGCGGGCCACAATGAGCAGTTCTTC. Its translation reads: CASSRSGLAGHNEQFF.